The entry that follows covers one T cell receptor (beta chain) sequence. Its antigen is unidentified. This sample is drawn from a study of radiotherapy plus CTLA-4 blockade in lung cancer. In the study overall: With 30% to 40% of patients having disease control, objective responses were seen in about 19%. Study-wide findings and caveats: TCR clones from tumors expanded in blood after radiotherapy plus ipilimumab.

CDR1 and CDR2 (germline): SGHRS, YFSETQ. The length of the CDR3 is 11 residues. Trimming removed 5 bases at V and 3 bases at J, with 6 bases between. Repertoires were generated with immunoSEQ multiplex PCR, while TCRdb's copy carries only in-frame clones and drops some. Of some 110,000 clones in the sample, roughly 86% were seen once. Patients with chemo-refractory metastatic non-small-cell lung cancer received focal radiation plus CTLA-4 blockade with ipilimumab. The chain employs TRBV5-1 and TRBJ2-7; D may be TRBD2 (5 bases). The receptor was derived from a human donor with non-small cell lung cancer that progressed on radiotherapy plus ipilimumab. Some clones in this sample may be carry-over from other donors' samples. The specimen comprised peripheral blood, sampled from a patient treated with radiotherapy plus ipilimumab. Written as DNA, the CDR3 is TGCGCCAGCAGAGGAGGCTACGAGCAGTACTTC. Translation gives CASRGGYEQYF.